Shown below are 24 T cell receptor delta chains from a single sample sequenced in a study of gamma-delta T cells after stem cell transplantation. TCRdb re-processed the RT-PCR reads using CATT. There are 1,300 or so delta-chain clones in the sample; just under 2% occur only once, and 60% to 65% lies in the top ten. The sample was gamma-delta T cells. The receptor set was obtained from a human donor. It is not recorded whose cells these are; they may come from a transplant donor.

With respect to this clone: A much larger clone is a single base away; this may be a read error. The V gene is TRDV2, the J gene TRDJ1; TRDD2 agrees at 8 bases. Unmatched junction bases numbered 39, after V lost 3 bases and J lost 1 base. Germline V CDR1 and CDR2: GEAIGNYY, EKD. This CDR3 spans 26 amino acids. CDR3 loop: CACDHTLPTFGASPRDRGLGTDKLIF. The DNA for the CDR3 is TGTGCCTGTGACCACACTCTTCCTACTTTCGGGGCAAGTCCTAGGGATAGAGGCCTTGGCACCGATAAACTCATCTTT.

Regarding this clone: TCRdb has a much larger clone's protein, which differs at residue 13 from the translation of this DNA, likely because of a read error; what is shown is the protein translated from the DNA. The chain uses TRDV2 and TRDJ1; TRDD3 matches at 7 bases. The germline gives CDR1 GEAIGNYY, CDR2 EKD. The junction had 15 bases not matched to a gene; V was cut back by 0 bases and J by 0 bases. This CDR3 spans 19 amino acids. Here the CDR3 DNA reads TGTGCCTGTGACACCGTACTGGGGACCCCGGGGGTGCACACCGATAAACTCATCTTT. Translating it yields CACDTVLGTPGVHTDKLIF.

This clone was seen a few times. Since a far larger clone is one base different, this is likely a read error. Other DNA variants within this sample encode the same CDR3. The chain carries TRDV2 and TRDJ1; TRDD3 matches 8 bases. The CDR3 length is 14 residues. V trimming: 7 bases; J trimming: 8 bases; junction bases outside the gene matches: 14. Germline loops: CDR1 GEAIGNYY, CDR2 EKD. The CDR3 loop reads CACDVLGALDKLIF. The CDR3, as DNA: TGTGCCTGCGACGTACTGGGGGCCCTCGACAAACTCATCTTT.

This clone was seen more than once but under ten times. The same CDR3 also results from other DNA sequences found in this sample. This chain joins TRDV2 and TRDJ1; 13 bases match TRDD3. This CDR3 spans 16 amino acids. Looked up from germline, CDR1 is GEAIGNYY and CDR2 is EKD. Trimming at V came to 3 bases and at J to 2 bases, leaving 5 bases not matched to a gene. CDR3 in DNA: TGTGCCTGTGACCCGGTACTGGGGGATACGACCGATAAACTCATCTTT. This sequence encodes CACDPVLGDTTDKLIF.

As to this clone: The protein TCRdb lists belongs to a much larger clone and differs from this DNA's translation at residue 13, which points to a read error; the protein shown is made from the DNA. CDR3 nucleotides: TGTGCCTGTGACCCTGTACTGGGGATCGATAAACTCACCTTT. Its protein product is CACDPVLGIDKLTF. V and J are TRDV2 and TRDJ1, with TRDD3 identical over 7 bases. The CDR3 totals 14 residues. Germline values: CDR1 GEAIGNYY, CDR2 EKD.

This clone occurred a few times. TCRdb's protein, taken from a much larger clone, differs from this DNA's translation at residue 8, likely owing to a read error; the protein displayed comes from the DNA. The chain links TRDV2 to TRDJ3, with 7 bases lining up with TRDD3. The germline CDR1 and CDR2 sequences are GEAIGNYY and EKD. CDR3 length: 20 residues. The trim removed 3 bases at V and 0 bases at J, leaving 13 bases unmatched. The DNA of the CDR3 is TGTGCCTGTGACCCCGTACTGAGGGATACCCTCTCCTGGGACACCCGACAGATGTTTTTC. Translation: CACDPVLRDTLSWDTRQMFF.

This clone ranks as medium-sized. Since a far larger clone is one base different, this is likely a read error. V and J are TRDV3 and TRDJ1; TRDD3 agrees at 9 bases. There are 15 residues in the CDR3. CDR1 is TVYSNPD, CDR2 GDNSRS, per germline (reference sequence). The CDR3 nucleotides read TGTGCCATTAGTCCTACTGGGGGACTTACCGATAAACTCATCTTT. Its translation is CAISPTGGLTDKLIF.

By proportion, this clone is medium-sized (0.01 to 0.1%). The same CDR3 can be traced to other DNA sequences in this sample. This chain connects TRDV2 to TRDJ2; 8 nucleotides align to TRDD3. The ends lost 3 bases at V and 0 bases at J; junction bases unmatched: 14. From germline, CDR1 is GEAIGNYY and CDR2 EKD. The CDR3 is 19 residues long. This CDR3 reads CACDAVLGATPSLTAQLFF. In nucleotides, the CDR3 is TGTGCCTGTGACGCGGTACTGGGGGCCACCCCCTCTTTGACAGCACAACTCTTCTTT.

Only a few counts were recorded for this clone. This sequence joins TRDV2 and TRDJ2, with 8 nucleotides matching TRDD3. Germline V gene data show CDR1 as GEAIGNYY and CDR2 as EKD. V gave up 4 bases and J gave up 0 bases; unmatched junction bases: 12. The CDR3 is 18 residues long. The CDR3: CACESLGATPSLTAQLFF. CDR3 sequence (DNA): TGTGCCTGTGAGTCACTGGGGGCCACCCCCTCTTTGACAGCACAACTCTTCTTT.

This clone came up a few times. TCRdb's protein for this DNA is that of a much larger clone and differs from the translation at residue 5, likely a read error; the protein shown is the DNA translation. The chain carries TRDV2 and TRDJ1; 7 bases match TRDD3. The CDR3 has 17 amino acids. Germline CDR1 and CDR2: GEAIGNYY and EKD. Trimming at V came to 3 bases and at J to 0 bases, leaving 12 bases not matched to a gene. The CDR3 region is CACDSVGGDLHTDKLIF. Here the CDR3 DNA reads TGTGCCTGTGACTCCGTTGGGGGGGATCTCCACACCGATAAACTCATCTTT.

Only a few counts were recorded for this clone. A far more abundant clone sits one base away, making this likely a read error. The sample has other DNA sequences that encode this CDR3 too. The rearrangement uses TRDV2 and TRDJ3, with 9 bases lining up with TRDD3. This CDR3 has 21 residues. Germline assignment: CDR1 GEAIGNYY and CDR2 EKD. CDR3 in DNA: TGTGCCTGTGACACATCGGAGCTGGGGGATCACCTCTCCTGGGACACCCGACAGATGTTCTTC. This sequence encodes CACDTSELGDHLSWDTRQMFF.

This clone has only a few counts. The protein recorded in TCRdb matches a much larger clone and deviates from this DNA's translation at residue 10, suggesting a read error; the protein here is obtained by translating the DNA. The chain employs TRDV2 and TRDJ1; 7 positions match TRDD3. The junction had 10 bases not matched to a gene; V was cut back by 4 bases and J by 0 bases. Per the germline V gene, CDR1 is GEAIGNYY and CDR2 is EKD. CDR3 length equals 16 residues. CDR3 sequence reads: CACDFLGGLHTDKLIF. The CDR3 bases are TGTGCCTGTGATTTTCTGGGGGGGCTGCACACCGATAAACTCATCTTT.

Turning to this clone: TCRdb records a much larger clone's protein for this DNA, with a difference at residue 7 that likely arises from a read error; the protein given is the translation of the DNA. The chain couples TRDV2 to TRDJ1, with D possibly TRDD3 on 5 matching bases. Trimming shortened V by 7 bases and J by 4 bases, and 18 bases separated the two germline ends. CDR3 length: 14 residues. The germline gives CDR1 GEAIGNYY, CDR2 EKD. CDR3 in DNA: TGTGCCTGCGACGTACTGGAGGCCCTCGATAAACTCATCTTT. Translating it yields CACDVLEALDKLIF.

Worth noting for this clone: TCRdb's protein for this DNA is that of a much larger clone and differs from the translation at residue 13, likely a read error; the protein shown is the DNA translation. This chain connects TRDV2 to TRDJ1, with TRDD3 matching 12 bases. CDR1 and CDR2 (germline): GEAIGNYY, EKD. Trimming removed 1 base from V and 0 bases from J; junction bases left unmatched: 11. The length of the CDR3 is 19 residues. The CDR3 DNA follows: TGTGCCTGTGACACGTTGTCTGGGGGATACGCGGGGCACACCGATAAACTCATCTTT. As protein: CACDTLSGGYAGHTDKLIF.

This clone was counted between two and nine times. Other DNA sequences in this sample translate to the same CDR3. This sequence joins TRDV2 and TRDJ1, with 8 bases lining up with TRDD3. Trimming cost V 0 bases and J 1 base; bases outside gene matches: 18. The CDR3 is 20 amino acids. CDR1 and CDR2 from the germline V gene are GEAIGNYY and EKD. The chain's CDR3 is CACDTVSLGDTPTGTDKLIF. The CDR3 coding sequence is TGTGCCTGTGACACCGTTAGCCTGGGGGACACGCCTACGGGCACCGATAAACTCATCTTT.

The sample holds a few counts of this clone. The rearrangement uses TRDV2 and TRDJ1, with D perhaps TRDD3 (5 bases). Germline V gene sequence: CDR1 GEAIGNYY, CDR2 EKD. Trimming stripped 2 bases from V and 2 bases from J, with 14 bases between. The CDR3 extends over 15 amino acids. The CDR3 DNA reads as TGTGCCTGTGACAGTATCTCCACTGGTACCGATAAACTCATCTTT. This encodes CACDSISTGTDKLIF.

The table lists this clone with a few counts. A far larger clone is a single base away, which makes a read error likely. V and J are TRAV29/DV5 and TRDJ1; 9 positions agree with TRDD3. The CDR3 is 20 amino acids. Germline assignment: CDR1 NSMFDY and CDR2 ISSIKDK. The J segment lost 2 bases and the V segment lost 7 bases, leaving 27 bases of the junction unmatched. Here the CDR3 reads CAPPSPGMGDMEERTDKLIF. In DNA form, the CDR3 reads TGTGCACCCCCCTCCCCGGGGATGGGGGATATGGAGGAAAGAACCGATAAACTCATCTTT.

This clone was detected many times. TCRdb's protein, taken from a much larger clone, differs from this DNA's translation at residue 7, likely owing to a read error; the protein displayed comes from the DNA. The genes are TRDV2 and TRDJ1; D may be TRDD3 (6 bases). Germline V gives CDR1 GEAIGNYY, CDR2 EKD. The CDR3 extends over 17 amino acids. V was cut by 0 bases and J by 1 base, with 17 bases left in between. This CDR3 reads CACDTVARGSSTDKLIF. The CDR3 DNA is TGTGCCTGTGACACCGTCGCTAGGGGATCCAGCACCGATAAACTCATCTTT.

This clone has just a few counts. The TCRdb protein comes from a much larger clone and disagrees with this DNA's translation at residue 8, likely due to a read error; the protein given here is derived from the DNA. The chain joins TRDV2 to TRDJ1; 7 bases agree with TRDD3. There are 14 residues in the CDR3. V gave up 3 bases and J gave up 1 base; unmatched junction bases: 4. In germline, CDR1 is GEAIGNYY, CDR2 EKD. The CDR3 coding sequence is TGTGCCTGTGACGGACTGGGGCTCACCGATAAACTCATCTTT. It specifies CACDGLGLTDKLIF.

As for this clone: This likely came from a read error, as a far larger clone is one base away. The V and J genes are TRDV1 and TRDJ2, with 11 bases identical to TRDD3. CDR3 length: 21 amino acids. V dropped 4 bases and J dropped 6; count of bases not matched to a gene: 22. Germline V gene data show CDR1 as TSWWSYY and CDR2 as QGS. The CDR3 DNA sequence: TGTGCTCTTGGGGGAAAGCTACTTGCTGGGGGATACAAGCAGAAGGCAGCACAACTCTTCTTT. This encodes CALGGKLLAGGYKQKAAQLFF.

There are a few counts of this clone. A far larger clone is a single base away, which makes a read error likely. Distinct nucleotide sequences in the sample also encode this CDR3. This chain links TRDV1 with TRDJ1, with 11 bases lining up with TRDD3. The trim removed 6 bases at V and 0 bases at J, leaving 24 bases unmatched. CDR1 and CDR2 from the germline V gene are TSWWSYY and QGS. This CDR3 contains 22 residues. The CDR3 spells CALGDPNFLPGGYSADTDKLIF. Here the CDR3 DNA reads TGTGCTCTTGGAGACCCGAACTTCCTACCTGGGGGATACTCCGCCGACACCGATAAACTCATCTTT.

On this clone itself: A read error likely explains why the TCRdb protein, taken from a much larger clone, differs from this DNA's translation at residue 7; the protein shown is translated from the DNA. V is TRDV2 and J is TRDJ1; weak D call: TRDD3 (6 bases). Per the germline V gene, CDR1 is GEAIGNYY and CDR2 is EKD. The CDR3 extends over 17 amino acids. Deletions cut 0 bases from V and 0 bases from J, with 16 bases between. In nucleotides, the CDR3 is TGTGCCTGTGACACCGTAGTGGGGGGAAAGTACACCGATAAACTCATCTTT. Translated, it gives CACDTVVGGKYTDKLIF.

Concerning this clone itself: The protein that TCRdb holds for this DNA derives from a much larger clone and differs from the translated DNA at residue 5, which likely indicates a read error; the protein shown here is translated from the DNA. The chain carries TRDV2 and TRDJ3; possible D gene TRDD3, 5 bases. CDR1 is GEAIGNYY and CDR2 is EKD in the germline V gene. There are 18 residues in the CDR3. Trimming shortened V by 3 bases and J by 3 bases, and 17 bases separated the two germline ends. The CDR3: CACDAGWGSSWDTRQMFF. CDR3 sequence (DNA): TGTGCCTGTGACGCCGGTTGGGGCTCCAGCTGGGACACCCGACAGATGTTTTTC.

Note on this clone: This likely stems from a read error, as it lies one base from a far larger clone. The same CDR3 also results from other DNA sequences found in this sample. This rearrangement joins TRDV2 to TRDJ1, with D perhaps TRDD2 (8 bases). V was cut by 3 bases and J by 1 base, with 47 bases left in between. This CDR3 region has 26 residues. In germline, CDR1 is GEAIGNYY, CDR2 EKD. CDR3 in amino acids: CACDHTLPTFGASPGDKGLGTDKLIF. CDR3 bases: TGTGCCTGTGACCACACTCTTCCTACTTTCGGGGCAAGCCCTGGGGATAAAGGCCTTGGCACCGATAAACTCATCTTT.